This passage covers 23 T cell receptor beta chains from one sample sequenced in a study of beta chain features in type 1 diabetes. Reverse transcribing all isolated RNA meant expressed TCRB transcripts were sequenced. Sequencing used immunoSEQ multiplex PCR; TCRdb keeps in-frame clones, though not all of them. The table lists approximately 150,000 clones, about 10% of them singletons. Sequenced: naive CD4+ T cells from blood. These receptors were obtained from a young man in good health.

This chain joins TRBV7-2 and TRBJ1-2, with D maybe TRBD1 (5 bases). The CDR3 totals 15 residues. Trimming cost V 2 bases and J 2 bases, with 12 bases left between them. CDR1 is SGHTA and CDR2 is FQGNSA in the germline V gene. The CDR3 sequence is CASSLSRVINYGYTF. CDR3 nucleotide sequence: TGTGCCAGCAGCTTAAGCAGGGTCATCAACTATGGCTACACCTTC.

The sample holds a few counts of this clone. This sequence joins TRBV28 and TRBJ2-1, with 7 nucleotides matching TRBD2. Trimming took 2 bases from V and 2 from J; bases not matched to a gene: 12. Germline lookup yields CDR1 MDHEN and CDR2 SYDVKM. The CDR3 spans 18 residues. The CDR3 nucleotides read TGTGCCAGCAGTTTACCTTCAGGGAGGGCGGCTACCTACAATGAGCAGTTCTTC. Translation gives CASSLPSGRAATYNEQFF.

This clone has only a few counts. In DNA form, the CDR3 reads TGTGCCAGCAGCTTGTCAGGGGGGCTGATGAACACTGAAGCTTTCTTT. Its translation is CASSLSGGLMNTEAFF. This chain connects TRBV5-4 to TRBJ1-1; 7 nucleotides match TRBD1. V dropped 1 base and J dropped 0; count of bases not matched to a gene: 6. The CDR3 consists of 16 residues. Germline CDR1 is SGHNT and CDR2 is YYREEE (reference sequence).

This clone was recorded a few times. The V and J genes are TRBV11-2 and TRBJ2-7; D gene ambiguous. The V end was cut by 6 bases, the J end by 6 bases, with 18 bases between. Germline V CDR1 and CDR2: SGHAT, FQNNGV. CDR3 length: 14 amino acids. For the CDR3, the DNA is TGTGCCAGCAGGGCTCCCGATGGGCTGGCCGAGCAGTACTTC. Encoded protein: CASRAPDGLAEQYF.

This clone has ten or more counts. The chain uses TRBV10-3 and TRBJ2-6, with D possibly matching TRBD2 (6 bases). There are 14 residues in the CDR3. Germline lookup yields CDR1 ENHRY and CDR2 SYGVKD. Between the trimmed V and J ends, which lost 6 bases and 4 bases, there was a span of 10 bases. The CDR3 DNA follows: TGTGCCATCAGCGGGGGAACCGGGGCCAACGTCCTGACTTTC. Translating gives CAISGGTGANVLTF.

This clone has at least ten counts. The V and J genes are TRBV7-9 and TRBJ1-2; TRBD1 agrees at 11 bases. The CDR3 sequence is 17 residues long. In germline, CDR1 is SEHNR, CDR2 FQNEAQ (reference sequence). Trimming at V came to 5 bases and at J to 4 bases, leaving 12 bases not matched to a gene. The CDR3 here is CASSIHGTGGPGYGYTF. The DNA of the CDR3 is TGTGCCAGCAGCATACATGGGACAGGGGGGCCCGGCTATGGCTACACCTTC. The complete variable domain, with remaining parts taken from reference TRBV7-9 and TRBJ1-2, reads DTGVSQNPRHKITKRGQNVTFRCDPISEHNRLYWYRQTLGQGPEFLTYFQNEAQLEKSRLLSDRFSAERPKGSFSTLEIQRTEQGDSAMYLCASSIHGTGGPGYGYTFGSGTRLTVV.

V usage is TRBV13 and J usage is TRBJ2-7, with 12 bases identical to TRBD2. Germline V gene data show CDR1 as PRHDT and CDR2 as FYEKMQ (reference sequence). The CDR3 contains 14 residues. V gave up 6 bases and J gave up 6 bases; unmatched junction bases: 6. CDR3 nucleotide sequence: TGTGCCAGCAGACTAGCGGGGGGCGTTAGCGAGCAGTACTTC. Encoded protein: CASRLAGGVSEQYF.

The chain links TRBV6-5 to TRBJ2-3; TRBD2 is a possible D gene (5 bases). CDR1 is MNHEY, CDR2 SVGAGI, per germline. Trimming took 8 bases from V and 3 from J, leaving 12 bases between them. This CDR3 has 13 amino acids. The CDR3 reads CASLTRETDTQYF. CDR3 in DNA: TGTGCCAGCCTTACTAGAGAGACAGATACGCAGTATTTT.

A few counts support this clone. DNA for the CDR3: TGTGCCAGCAGTGTGGAACAGCCCTACGAGCAGTACTTC. This sequence encodes CASSVEQPYEQYF. The gene calls are TRBV2 and TRBJ2-7; D is unclear. Germline values: CDR1 SNHLY, CDR2 FYNNEI. The CDR3 has 13 residues. V lost 4 bases to trimming and J lost 2 bases, with 9 bases between them.

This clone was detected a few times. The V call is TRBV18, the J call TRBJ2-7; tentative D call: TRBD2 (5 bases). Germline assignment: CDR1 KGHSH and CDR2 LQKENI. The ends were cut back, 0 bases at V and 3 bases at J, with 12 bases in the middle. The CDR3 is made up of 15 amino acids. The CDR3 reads CASSPPTRGNYEQYF. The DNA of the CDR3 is TGTGCCAGCTCACCACCGACACGGGGAAACTACGAGCAGTACTTC.

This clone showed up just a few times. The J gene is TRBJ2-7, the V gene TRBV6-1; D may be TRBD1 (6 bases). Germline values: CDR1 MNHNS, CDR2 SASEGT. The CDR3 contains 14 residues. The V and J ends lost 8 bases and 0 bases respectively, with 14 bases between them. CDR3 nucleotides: TGTGCCAGCCGACGGACAGCAAGCTCCTACGAGCAGTACTTC. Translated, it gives CASRRTASSYEQYF.

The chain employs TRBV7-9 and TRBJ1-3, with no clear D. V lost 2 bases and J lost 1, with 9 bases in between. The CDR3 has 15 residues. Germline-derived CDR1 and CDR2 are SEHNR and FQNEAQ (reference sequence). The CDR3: CASSLLAASGNTIYF. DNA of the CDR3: TGTGCCAGCAGCTTATTGGCAGCGTCTGGAAACACCATATATTTT.

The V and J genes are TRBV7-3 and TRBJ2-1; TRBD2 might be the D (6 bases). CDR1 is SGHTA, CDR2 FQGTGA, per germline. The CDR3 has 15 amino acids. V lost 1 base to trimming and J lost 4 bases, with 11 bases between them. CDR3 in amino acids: CASSLMGGAYNEQFF. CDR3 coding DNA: TGTGCCAGCAGCTTAATGGGCGGGGCATACAATGAGCAGTTCTTC.

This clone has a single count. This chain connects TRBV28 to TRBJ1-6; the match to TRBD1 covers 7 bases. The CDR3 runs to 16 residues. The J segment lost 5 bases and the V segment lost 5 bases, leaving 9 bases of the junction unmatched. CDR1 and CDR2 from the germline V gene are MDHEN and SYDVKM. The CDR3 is CASSRFSTGHNSPLHF. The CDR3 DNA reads TGTGCCAGCAGTCGATTCTCGACAGGGCATAATTCACCCCTCCACTTT.

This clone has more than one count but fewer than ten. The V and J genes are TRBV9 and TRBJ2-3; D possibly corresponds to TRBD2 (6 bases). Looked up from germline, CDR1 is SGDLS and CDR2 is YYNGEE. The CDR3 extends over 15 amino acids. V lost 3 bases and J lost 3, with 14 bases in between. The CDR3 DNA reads TGTGCCAGCAGCGAGGGACTTTTAGAAACAGATACGCAGTATTTT. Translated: CASSEGLLETDTQYF.

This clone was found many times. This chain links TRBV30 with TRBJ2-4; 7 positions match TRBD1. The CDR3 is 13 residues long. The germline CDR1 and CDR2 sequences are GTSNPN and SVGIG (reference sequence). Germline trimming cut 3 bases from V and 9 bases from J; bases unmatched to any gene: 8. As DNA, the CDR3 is TGTGCCTGGAGCCCGCTGGGACAGTTCATTCAGTACTTC. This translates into CAWSPLGQFIQYF.

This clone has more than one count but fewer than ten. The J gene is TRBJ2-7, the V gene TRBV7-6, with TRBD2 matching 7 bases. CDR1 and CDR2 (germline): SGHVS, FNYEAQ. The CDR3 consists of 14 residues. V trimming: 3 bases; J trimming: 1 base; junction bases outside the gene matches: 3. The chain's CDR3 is CASSLASGSYEQYF. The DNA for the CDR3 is TGTGCCAGCAGCTTGGCTAGCGGATCCTACGAGCAGTACTTC.

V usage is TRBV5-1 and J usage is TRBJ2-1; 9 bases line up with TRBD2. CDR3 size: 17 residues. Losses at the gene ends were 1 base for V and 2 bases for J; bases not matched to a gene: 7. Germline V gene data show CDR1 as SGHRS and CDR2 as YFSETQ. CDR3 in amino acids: CASSLSIASGAYNEQFF. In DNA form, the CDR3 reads TGCGCCAGCAGCTTGTCGATAGCTAGCGGGGCCTACAATGAGCAGTTCTTC.

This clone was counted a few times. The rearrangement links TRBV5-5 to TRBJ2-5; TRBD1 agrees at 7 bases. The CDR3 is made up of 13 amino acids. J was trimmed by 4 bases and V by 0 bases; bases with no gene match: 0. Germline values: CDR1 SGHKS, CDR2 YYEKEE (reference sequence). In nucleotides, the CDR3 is TGTGCCAGCAGCTTGGACAGGGGAGAGACCCAGTACTTC. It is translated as CASSLDRGETQYF.

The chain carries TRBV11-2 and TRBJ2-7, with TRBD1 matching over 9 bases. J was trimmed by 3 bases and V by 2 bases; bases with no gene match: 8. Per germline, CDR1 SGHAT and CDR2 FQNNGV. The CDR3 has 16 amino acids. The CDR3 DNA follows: TGTGCCAGCAGCTTACAGTCCGGGACAGGGTTCTACGAGCAGTACTTC. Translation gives CASSLQSGTGFYEQYF.

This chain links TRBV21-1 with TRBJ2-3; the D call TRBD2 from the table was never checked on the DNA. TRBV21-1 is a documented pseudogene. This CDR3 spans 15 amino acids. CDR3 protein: CASSLLAGGSLLEYF. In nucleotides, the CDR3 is TGTGCCAGCAGCCTACTAGCGGGGGGGTCTTTATTGGAGTATTTT.

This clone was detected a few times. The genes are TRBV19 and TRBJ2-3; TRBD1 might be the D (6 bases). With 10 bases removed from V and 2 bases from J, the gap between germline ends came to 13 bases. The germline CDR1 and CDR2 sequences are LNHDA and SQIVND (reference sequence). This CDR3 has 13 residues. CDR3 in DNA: TGTGCCATAGCGCCAGGGGACACAGATACGCAGTATTTT. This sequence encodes CAIAPGDTDTQYF.

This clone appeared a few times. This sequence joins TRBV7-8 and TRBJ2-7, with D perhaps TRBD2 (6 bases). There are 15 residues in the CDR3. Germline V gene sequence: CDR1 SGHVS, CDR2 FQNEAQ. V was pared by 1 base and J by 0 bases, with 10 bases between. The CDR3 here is CASSLVSGVSYEQYF. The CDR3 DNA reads TGTGCCAGCAGCTTAGTTAGCGGCGTCTCCTACGAGCAGTACTTC.